The rows below give T cell receptor beta chains drawn from one sample of a study of cytomegalovirus exposure and HLA in healthy donors. Sequenced by immunoSEQ multiplex PCR; TCRdb stores in-frame clones only, minus some. The repertoire holds about 220,000 clones, with around four fifths as singletons. Sequenced: PBMCs. The source is a woman in her twenties or thirties in good health and CMV-seropositive. Each CDR3 is given with its conserved first and last residue. The size of a clone is reported for some rows only, either as once, few or many, or as a class for expanded clones.

cdr3_length	v_call	clone_size	j_call	cdr3_aa
14	TRBV28	.	TRBJ2-7	CASSFSLEETEQYF
11	TRBV20-1	.	TRBJ1-1	CRALLDTEAFF
16	TRBV7-3	.	TRBJ2-2	CASSLVGTGLTGELFF
15	TRBV6-5	.	TRBJ2-1	CASSYSPGGYNEQFF
13	TRBV6-5	.	TRBJ2-7	CASSYYPSYEQYF
15	TRBV4-3	once	TRBJ2-7	CASSRLLADAYEQYF
15	TRBV4-3	.	TRBJ1-2	CASSQGLDVRDGYTF
15	TRBV4-3	.	TRBJ2-3	CASSQDLGARGTQYF
13	TRBV13	.	TRBJ1-5	CASSPQGIQPQHF
20	TRBV27	.	TRBJ1-5	CASSLPRTGQGNKGNQPQHF
15	TRBV5-4	.	TRBJ1-2	CASSLSAGRGYGYTF
14	TRBV7-2	once	TRBJ2-7	CASSLYPGPYEQYF
14	TRBV11-2	few	TRBJ2-7	CASSLGTSGYEQYF
14	TRBV30	.	TRBJ1-2	CAWSVLRAAHGYTF
12	TRBV2	.	TRBJ1-1	CATREQVTEAFF
15	TRBV5-1	.	TRBJ2-7	CASSLDTGRNYEQYF
15	TRBV2	.	TRBJ2-2	CASIQGPVGTGELFF
13	TRBV5-1	few	TRBJ2-5	CASSLAGKETQYF